The source of this TCR beta chain is a study of shared clonotypes between healthy human individuals. Study-wide context: Donors had three CD4 naive, three CD4 memory, two CD8 naive and one CD8 memory plate apiece.

The data were produced by immunoSEQ multiplex PCR, yet TCRdb's version contains in-frame clones alone and is incomplete. Among millions of clones listed, roughly 94% were seen once. The length of the CDR3 is 15 residues. The germline gives CDR1 SNHLY, CDR2 FYNNEI. V was pared by 3 bases and J by 7 bases, with 5 bases of the junction left unmatched. A word on this clone: Its specificity is not known.

Broader study findings: Lower generation probabilities were found for non-shared clonotypes than for those shared by all four donors. Blood was the sole source, and tissue repertoires probably differ. Naive subsets, compared against memory subsets, generally had larger estimated richness values.

The TCR comes from a man younger than 35 in good health. The rearrangement uses TRBV2 and TRBJ1-4; 10 bases are a match to TRBD1. What was sequenced was naive CD4+ T cells sorted from blood. Subset reported: CD45RA+ positively selected. DNA of the CDR3: TGTGCCAGCAGTGACCGACAGGGGGCGACTGAAAAACTGTTTTTT. This translates into CASSDRQGATEKLFF. The whole variable domain, filled in from reference TRBV2 and TRBJ1-4, reads EPEVTQTPSHQVTQMGQEVILRCVPISNHLYFYWYRQILGQKVEFLVSFYNNEISEKSEIFDDQFSVERPDGSNFTLKIRSTKLEDSAMYFCASSDRQGATEKLFFGSGTQLSVL.